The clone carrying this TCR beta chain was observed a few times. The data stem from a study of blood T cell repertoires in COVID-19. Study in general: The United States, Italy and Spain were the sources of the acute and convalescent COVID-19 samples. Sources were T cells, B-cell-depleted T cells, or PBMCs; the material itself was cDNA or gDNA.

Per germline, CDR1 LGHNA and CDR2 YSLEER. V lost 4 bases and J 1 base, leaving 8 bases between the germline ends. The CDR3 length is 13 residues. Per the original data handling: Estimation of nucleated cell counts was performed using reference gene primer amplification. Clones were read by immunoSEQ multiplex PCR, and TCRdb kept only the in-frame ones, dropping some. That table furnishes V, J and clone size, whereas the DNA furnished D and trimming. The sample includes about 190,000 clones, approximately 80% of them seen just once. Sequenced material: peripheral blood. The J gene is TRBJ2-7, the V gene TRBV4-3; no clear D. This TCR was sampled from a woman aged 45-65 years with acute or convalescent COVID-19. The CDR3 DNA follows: TGCGCCAGCAGCCGAGGCGAATCCTACGAGCAGTACTTC. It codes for CASSRGESYEQYF.